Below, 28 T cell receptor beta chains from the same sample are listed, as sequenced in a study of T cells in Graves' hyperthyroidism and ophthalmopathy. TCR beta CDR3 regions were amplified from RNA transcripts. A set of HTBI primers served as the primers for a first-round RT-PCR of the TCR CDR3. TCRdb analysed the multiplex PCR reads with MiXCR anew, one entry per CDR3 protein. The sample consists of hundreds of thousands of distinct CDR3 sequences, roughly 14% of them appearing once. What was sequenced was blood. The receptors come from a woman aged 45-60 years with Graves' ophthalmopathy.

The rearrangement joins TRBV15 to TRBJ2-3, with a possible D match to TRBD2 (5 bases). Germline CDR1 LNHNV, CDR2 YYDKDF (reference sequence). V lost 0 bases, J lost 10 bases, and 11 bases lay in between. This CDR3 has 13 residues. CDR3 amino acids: CATSRDRTYAQYF. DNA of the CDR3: TGTGCCACCAGCAGAGATAGGACTTATGCGCAGTATTTT.

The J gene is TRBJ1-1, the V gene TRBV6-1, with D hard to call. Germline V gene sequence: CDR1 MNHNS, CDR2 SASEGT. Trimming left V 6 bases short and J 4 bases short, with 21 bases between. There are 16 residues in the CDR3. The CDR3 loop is CASSRAKRPRSTEAFF. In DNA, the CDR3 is TGTGCCAGCAGCCGCGCCAAGAGACCCCGTTCCACTGAAGCTTTCTTT.

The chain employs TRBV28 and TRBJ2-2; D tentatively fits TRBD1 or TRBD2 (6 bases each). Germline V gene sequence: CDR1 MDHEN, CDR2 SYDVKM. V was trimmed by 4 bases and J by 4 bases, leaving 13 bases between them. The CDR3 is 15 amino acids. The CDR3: CASSSGAEGTGELFF. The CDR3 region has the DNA TGTGCCAGCAGTTCGGGGGCGGAGGGCACCGGGGAGCTGTTTTTT.

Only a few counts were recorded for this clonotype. CDR3 sequence (DNA): TGTGCCAGCAGCCAAGTAGCGGGGGGGAGCTCCTACAATGAGCAGTTCTTC. Its protein product is CASSQVAGGSSYNEQFF. The chain employs TRBV4-2 and TRBJ2-1; 11 bases are a match to TRBD2. Germline CDR1 LGHNA, CDR2 YNFKEQ. After removal of 1 base from V and 0 bases from J, the junction contained 2 bases not matched to a gene. The length of the CDR3 is 17 residues.

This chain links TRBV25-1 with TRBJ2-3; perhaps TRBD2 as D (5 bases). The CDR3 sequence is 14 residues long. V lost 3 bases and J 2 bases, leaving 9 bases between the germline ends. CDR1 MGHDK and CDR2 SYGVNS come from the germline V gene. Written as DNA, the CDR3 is TGTGCCAGCAGTGACCACGGACTCACAGATACGCAGTATTTT. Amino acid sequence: CASSDHGLTDTQYF.

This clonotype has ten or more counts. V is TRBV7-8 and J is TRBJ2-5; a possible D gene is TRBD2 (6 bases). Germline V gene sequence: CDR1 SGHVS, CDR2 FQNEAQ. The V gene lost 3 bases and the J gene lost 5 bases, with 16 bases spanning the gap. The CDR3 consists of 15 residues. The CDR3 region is CASSFTSSSAETQYF. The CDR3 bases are TGTGCCAGCAGCTTTACTAGCTCGTCCGCCGAGACCCAGTACTTC. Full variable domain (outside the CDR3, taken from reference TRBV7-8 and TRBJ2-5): GAGVSQSPRYKVAKRGQDVALRCDPISGHVSLFWYQQALGQGPEFLTYFQNEAQLDKSGLPSDRFFAERPEGSVSTLKIQRTQQEDSAVYLCASSFTSSSAETQYFGPGTRLLVL.

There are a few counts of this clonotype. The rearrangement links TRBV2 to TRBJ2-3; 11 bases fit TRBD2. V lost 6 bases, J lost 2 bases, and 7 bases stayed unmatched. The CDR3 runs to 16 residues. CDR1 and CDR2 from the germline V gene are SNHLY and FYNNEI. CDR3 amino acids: CASRRGLAGFTDTQYF. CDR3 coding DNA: TGTGCCAGCAGACGAGGACTAGCGGGTTTCACAGATACGCAGTATTTT.

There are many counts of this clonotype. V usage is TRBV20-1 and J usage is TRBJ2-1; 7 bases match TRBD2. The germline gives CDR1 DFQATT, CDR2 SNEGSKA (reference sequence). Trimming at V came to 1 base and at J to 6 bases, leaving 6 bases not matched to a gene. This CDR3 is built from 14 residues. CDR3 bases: TGCAGTGCTAGAGGTCCCCTAGCGGTCAATGAGCAGTTCTTC. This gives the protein CSARGPLAVNEQFF.

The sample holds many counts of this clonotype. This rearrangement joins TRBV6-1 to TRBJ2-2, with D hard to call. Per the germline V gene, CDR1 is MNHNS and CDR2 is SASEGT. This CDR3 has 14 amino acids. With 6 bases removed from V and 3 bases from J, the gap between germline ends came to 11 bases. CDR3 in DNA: TGTGCCAGCAGATCAGAGTCGGACACCGGGGAGCTGTTTTTT. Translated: CASRSESDTGELFF.

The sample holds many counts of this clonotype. CDR3 region: CASSLASERYGYTF. CDR3 coding DNA: TGTGCCAGCAGCTTAGCGTCAGAACGCTATGGCTACACCTTC. The chain employs TRBV7-9 and TRBJ1-2; unclear D gene. This CDR3 region has 14 residues. CDR1 and CDR2 from the germline V gene are SEHNR and FQNEAQ (reference sequence). Trimming shortened V by 0 bases and J by 4 bases, and 9 bases separated the two germline ends.

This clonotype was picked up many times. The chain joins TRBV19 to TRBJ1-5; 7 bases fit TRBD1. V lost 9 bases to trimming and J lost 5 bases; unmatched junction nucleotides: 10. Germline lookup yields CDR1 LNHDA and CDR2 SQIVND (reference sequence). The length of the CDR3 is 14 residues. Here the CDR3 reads CASRYRGIDQPQHF. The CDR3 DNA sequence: TGTGCCAGCCGATACAGGGGAATAGATCAGCCCCAGCATTTT.

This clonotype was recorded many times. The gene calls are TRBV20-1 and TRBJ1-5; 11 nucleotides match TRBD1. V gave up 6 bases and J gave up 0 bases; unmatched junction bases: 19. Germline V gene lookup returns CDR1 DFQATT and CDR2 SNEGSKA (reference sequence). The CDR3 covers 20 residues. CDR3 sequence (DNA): TGCAGTGCCACATCCAGGACAGGGGGCTACTCACTTTATAGCAATCAGCCCCAGCATTTT. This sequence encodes CSATSRTGGYSLYSNQPQHF.

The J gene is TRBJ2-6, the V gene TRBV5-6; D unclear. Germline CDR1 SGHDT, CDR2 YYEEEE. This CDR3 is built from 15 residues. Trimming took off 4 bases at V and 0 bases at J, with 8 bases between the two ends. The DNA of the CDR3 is TGTGCCAGCAGCCTGGTTGACTCTGGGGCCAACGTCCTGACTTTC. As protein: CASSLVDSGANVLTF. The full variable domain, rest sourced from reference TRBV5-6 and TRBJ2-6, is DAGVTQSPTHLIKTRGQQVTLRCSPKSGHDTVSWYQQALGQGPQFIFQYYEEEERQRGNFPDRFSGHQFPNYSSELNVNALLLGDSALYLCASSLVDSGANVLTFGAGSRLTVL.

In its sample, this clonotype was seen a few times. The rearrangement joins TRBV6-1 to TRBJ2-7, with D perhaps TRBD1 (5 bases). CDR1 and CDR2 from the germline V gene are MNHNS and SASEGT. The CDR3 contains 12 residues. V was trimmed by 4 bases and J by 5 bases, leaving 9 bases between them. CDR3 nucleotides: TGTGCCAGCAGTGGCCGGACACACGAGCAGTACTTC. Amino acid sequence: CASSGRTHEQYF.

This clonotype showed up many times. The CDR3 sequence: CASSRTAGTYEQYF. CDR3 DNA: TGTGCCAGCAGCCGGACAGCGGGGACCTACGAGCAGTACTTC. V usage is TRBV12-3 or TRBV12-4 and J usage is TRBJ2-7, with D perhaps matching TRBD2 (7 bases). Trimming left V 6 bases short and J 2 bases short, with 14 bases between. The CDR3 contains 14 residues.

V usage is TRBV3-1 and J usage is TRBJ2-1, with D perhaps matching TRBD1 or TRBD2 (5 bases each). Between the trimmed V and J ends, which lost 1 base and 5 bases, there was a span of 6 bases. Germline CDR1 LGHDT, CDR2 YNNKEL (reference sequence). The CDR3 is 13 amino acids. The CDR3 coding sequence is TGTGCCAGCAGCCAAGCGGGACACAATGAGCAGTTCTTC. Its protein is CASSQAGHNEQFF.

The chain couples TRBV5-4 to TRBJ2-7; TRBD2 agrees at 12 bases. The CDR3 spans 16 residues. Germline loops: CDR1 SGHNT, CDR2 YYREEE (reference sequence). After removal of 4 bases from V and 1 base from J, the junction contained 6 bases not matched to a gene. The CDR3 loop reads CASSPKTSGSSYEQYF. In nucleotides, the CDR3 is TGTGCCAGCAGCCCGAAGACTAGCGGGAGTTCCTACGAGCAGTACTTC.

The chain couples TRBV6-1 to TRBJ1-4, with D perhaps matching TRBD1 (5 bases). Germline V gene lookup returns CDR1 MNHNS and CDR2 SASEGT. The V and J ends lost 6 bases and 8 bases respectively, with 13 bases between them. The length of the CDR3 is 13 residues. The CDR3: CASSSTWGEKLFF. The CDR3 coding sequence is TGTGCCAGCAGCTCAACCTGGGGGGAAAAACTGTTTTTT.

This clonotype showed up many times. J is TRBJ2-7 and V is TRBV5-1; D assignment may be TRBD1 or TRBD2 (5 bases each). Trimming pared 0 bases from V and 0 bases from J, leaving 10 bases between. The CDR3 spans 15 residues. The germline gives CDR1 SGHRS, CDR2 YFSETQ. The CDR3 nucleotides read TGCGCCAGCAGCTTGGGGGGGAGACCCTCCTACGAGCAGTACTTC. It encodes CASSLGGRPSYEQYF.

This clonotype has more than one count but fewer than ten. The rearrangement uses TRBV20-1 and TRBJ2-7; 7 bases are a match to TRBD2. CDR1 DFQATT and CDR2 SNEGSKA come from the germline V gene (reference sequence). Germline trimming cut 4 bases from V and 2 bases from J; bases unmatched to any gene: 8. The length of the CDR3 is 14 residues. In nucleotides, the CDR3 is TGCAGTGCTAACCGGGCTAGCGGACCCTACGAGCAGTACTTC. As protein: CSANRASGPYEQYF.

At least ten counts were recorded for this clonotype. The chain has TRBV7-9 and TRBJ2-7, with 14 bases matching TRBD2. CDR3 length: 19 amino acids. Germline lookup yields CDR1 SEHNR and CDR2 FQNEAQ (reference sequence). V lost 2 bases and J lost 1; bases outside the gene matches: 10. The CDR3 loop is CASSLPGLAGVSLSYEQYF. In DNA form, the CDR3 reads TGTGCCAGCAGCTTACCGGGACTAGCGGGAGTAAGTTTGTCCTACGAGCAGTACTTC.

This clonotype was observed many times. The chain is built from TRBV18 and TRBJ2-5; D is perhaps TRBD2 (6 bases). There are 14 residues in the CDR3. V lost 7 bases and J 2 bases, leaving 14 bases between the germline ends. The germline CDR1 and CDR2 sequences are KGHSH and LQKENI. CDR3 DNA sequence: TGTGCCAGCTTTCTTCCGGGAGCTCAAGAGACCCAGTACTTC. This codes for CASFLPGAQETQYF.

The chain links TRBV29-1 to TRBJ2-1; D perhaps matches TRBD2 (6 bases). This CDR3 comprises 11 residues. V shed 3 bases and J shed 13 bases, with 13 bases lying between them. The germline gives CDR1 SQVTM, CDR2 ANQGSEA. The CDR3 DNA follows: TGCAGCGTTGAGATAGGCGGGGTTCAGTTCTTC. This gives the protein CSVEIGGVQFF.

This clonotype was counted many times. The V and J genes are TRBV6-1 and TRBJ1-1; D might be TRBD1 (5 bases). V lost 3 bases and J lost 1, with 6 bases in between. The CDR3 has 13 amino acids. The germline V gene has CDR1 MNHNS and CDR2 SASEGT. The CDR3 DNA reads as TGTGCCAGCAGTGACAGGGCGAACACTGAAGCTTTCTTT. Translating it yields CASSDRANTEAFF.

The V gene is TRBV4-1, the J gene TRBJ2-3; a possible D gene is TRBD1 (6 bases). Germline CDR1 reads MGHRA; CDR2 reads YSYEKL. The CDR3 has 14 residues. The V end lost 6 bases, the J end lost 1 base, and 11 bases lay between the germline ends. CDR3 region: CASRMRTGTDTQYF. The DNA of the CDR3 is TGCGCCAGCAGGATGCGGACAGGCACAGATACGCAGTATTTT.

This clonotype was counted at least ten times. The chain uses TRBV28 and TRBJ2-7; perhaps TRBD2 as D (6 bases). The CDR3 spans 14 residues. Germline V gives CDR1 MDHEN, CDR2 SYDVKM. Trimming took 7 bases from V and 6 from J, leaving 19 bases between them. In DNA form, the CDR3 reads TGTGCCAGCACCATTGACCTAGGACTATCCGAGCAGTACTTC. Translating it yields CASTIDLGLSEQYF.

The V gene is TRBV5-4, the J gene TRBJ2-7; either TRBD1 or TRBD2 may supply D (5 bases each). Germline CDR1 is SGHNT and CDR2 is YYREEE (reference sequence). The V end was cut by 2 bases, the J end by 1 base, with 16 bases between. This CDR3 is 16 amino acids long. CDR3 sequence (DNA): TGTGCCAGCAGCTTTACCACCGGGACGCCATCCTACGAGCAGTACTTC. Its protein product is CASSFTTGTPSYEQYF.

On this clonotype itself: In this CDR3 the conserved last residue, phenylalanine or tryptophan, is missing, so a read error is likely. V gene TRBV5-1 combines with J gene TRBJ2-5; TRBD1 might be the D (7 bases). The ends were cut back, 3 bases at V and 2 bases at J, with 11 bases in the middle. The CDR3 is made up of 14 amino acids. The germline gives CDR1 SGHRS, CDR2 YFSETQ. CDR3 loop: CASSSRGDQETQYL. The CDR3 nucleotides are TGCGCCAGCAGCTCCAGGGGGGATCAAGAGACCCAGTACTTA.